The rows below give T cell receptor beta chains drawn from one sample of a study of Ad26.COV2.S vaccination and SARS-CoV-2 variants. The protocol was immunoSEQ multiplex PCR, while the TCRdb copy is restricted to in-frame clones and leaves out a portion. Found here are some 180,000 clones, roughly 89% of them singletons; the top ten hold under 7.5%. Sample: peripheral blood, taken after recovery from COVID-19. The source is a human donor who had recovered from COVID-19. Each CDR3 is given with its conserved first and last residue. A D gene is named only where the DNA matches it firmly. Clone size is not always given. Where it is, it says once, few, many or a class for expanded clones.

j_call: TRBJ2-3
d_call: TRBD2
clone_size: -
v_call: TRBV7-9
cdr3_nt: TGTGCCAGCAGCATCCTAGCGGGAGGATCCGCAGATACGCAGTATTTT
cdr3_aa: CASSILAGGSADTQYF

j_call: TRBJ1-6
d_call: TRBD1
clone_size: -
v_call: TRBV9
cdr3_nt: TGTGCCAGCAGCAGGACAGGGTATTCACCCCTCCACTTT
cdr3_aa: CASSRTGYSPLHF

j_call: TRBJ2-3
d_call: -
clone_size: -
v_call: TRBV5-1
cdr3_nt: TGCGCCAGCAGCGGCACGGTGAAAGATACGCAGTATTTT
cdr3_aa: CASSGTVKDTQYF

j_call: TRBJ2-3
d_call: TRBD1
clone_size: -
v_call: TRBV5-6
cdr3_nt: TGTGCCAGCAGCCGATTGGACAGGCTAACCACAGATACGCAGTATTTT
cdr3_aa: CASSRLDRLTTDTQYF

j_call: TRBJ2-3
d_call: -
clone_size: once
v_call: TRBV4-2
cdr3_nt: TGTGCCAGCAGCCAAGTCCCGGGACTGGGGCCAGATACGCAGTATTTT
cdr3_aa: CASSQVPGLGPDTQYF

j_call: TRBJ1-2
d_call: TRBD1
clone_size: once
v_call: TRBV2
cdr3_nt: TGTGCCAGCAGTGGAGACAGGGCCTCCTATGGCTACACCTTC
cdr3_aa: CASSGDRASYGYTF

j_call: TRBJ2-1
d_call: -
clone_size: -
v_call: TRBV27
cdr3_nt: TGTGCCAGCAAGGACTACGACAATGAGCAGTTCTTC
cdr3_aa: CASKDYDNEQFF

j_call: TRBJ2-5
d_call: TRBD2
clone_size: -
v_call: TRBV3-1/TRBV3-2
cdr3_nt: TGTGCCAGCAGCCCGTCGGGACTAGTACGGACCCAGTACTTC
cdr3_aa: CASSPSGLVRTQYF

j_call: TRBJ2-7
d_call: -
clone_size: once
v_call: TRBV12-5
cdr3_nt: TGTGCTAGTGGTTTGAACCCCCCGATAAGCTACGAGCAGTACTTC
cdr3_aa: CASGLNPPISYEQYF

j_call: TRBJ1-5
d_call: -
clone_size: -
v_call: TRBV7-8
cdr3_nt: TGTGCCAGCAGCGCCCCAGGTGGGGGATGGAGCAATCAGCCCCAGCATTTT
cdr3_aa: CASSAPGGGWSNQPQHF

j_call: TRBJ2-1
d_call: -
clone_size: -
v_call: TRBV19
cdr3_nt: TGTGCCAGTAGTATAAAGGGGGGAGGTGAGCAGTTCTTC
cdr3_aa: CASSIKGGGEQFF

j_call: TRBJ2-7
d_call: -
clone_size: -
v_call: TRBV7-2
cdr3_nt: TGTGCCAGCAGCTTAGTTACTGGGAGCCACGAGCAGTACTTC
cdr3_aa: CASSLVTGSHEQYF

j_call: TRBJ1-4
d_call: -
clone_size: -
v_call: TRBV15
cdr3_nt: TGTGCCACCAGCAGAGGCGCATCCGCAACTAATGAAAAACTGTTTTTT
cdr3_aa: CATSRGASATNEKLFF

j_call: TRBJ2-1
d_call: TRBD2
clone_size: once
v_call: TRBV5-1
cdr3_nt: TGCGCCAGCAGCTTGGTGCTAGCGGGAGCCAATGAGCAGTTCTTC
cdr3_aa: CASSLVLAGANEQFF

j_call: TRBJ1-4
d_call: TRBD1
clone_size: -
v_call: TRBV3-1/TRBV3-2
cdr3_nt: TGTGCCAGCACCCACAGGGGTAATGAAAAACTGTTTTTT
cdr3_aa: CASTHRGNEKLFF

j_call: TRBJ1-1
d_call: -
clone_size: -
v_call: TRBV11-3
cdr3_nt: TGTGCCAGCAGCTTAGGGGGGCAGCTGAACACTGAAGCTTTCTTT
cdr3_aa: CASSLGGQLNTEAFF

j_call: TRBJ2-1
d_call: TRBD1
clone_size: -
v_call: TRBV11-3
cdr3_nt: TGTGCCAGCAGCTCTCGACAGGGGCTAAATGAGCAGTTCTTC
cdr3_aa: CASSSRQGLNEQFF

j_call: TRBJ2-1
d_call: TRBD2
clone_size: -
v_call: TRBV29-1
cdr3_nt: TGCAGCGTCAAGGCGGGACTAGCGGGAGGGCCCAGTCTAAATGAGCAGTTCTTC
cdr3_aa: CSVKAGLAGGPSLNEQFF

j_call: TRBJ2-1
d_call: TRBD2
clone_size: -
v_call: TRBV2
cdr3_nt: TGTGCCAGCAGTGAAACTCTAGCGGCAAACAATGAGCAGTTCTTC
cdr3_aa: CASSETLAANNEQFF

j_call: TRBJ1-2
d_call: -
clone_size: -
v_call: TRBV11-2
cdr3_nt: TGTGCCAGCAGCTGGGGGGGCTATGGCTACACCTTC
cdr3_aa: CASSWGGYGYTF

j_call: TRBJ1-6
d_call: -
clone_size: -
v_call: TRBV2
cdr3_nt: TGTGCCAGCAATCCGGGACGGGACTATTCACCCCTCCACTTT
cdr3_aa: CASNPGRDYSPLHF

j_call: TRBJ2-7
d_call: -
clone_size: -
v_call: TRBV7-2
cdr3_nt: TGTGCCAGCAGCCACCCCGGGTCGGGCTACGAGCAGTACTTC
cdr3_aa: CASSHPGSGYEQYF

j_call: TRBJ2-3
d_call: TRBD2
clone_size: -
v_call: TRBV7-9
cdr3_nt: TGTGCCAGCAGCCCGGCGGGGACTCGCGGGGGGGCGCAGTATTTT
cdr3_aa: CASSPAGTRGGAQYF

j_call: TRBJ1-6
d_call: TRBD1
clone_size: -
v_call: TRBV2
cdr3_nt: TGTGCCAGCAAGCTGGACAGGGCAGGTTCACCCCTCCACTTT
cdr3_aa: CASKLDRAGSPLHF